One and the same sample provided the 26 T cell receptor beta chains below, sequenced in a study of CD8 T cells in Susac syndrome (dated by TCRdb to 2018 to 2020). To prepare the library, the immunoSEQ multiplex PCR assay was applied. RNA was extracted using the RNeasy kit, and roughly 0.5 to 1 microgram was reverse transcribed with random hexamers. Using fastp trimming at Q25 and MiXCR clonotype assembly, TCRdb reanalyzed the public sequencing data and kept in-frame beta chains. Rows with one shared CDR3 protein collapse into an entry with the most common genes and DNA. The sample profile shows more than 65,000 distinct CDR3 sequences; approximately 93% of them were found once. The ten largest clones add up to less than 0.65% of the sample. The sequencing input was CD8+ T cells from PBMCs. These receptors all come from a human donor with multiple sclerosis.

V usage is TRBV29-1 and J usage is TRBJ1-1; D might be TRBD1 (6 bases). Germline V lookup: CDR1 SQVTM, CDR2 ANQGSEA. V was pared by 4 bases and J by 5 bases, with 8 bases between. CDR3 length: 11 residues. CDR3 DNA sequence: TGCAGCGTTGGGGGGCGGACTGAAGCTTTCTTT. The encoded protein is CSVGGRTEAFF.

This chain connects TRBV24-1 to TRBJ1-2; the D gene is possibly TRBD1 (6 bases). The CDR3 contains 14 residues. The germline CDR1 and CDR2 sequences are KGHDR and SFDVKD. Between the trimmed V and J ends, which lost 2 bases and 7 bases, there was a span of 13 bases. CDR3 in DNA: TGTGCCACCAGTGATTCAGGGGAAAGGGGTGGCTACACCTTC. Translated: CATSDSGERGGYTF.

V and J are TRBV15 and TRBJ1-5; a weak D match, TRBD1 (5 bases). The CDR3 consists of 15 residues. Trimming took 3 bases from V and 4 from J, leaving 13 bases between them. CDR1 LNHNV and CDR2 YYDKDF come from the germline V gene (reference sequence). Here the CDR3 reads CATSSGSTENQPQHF. The CDR3 coding sequence is TGTGCCACCAGCAGTGGATCGACAGAAAATCAGCCCCAGCATTTT.

The V call is TRBV7-2, the J call TRBJ2-4, with D hard to call. CDR1 and CDR2 (germline): SGHTA, FQGNSA. The CDR3 totals 14 residues. Trimming cost V 1 base and J 9 bases, with 13 bases left between them. DNA of the CDR3: TGTGCCAGCAGCTTAGGGAGTGGGAAAGGCATTCAGTACTTC. It encodes CASSLGSGKGIQYF.

This chain joins TRBV9 and TRBJ2-5; D remains unclear. Germline-derived CDR1 and CDR2 are SGDLS and YYNGEE. Trimming cost V 3 bases and J 5 bases, with 11 bases left between them. There are 13 residues in the CDR3. The chain's CDR3 is CASSAPLVETQYF. CDR3 in DNA: TGTGCCAGCAGCGCGCCGCTGGTCGAGACCCAGTACTTC.

The rearrangement links TRBV25-1 to TRBJ1-2; D is possibly TRBD1 (6 bases). The V and J ends lost 6 bases and 7 bases respectively, with 15 bases between them. The CDR3 spans 13 residues. Germline CDR1 MGHDK, CDR2 SYGVNS. CDR3 DNA: TGTGCCAGCAGCCAATCGGGGGCCTTTGGCTACACCTTC. Its protein is CASSQSGAFGYTF.

The rearrangement links TRBV20-1 to TRBJ2-5, with 7 bases identical to TRBD2. This CDR3 contains 14 residues. Trimming cost V 6 bases and J 1 base; bases outside gene matches: 8. The germline gives CDR1 DFQATT, CDR2 SNEGSKA (reference sequence). This CDR3 reads CSATDSGFQETQYF. Written as DNA, the CDR3 is TGCAGTGCCACCGATAGCGGGTTCCAAGAGACCCAGTACTTC.

The rearrangement joins TRBV2 to TRBJ2-1, with D maybe TRBD2 (5 bases). Looked up from germline, CDR1 is SNHLY and CDR2 is FYNNEI. The V and J ends lost 8 bases and 3 bases respectively, with 11 bases between them. The CDR3 contains 13 residues. The CDR3 nucleotides are TGTGCCAGCGGACTTACTCTCTACAATGAGCAGTTCTTC. This gives the protein CASGLTLYNEQFF.

The CDR3 DNA follows: TGTGCCAGCAGTTTAAACCCTTCGTACCCCTACAATGAGCAGTTCTTC. It specifies CASSLNPSYPYNEQFF. The V call is TRBV27, the J call TRBJ2-1, with D unclear. V dropped 2 bases and J dropped 2 bases, with 13 bases sitting between them. This CDR3 region has 16 residues. From germline, CDR1 is MNHEY and CDR2 SMNVEV (reference sequence).

The gene calls are TRBV6-5 and TRBJ2-7; D remains ambiguous. Trimming took 8 bases from V and 3 from J, leaving 20 bases between them. The CDR3 has 15 residues. Germline lookup yields CDR1 MNHEY and CDR2 SVGAGI. The CDR3, as DNA: TGTGCCAGCTGGTCGGGTTTTGGTCCCTACTACGAGCAGTACTTC. As protein: CASWSGFGPYYEQYF.

This sequence joins TRBV6-2 or TRBV6-3 and TRBJ2-1, with D possibly being TRBD2 (6 bases). The CDR3 length is 14 residues. From germline, CDR1 is MNHEY and CDR2 SVGEGT. Deletions cut 6 bases from V and 4 bases from J, with 13 bases between. The CDR3 is CASSVREVYNEQFF. CDR3 DNA: TGTGCCAGCAGCGTGAGGGAGGTTTACAATGAGCAGTTCTTC.

The chain links TRBV7-9 to TRBJ1-2, with unresolved D. The CDR3 covers 14 residues. The germline V gene encodes CDR1 SEHNR and CDR2 FQNEAQ (reference sequence). V lost 4 bases to trimming and J lost 1 base, with 10 bases between them. This CDR3 reads CASSSIGDNYGYTF. In DNA form, the CDR3 reads TGTGCCAGCAGCTCGATCGGGGATAACTATGGCTACACCTTC.

The rearrangement joins TRBV15 to TRBJ2-1; TRBD2 agrees at 15 bases. In germline, CDR1 is LNHNV, CDR2 YYDKDF (reference sequence). The CDR3 is 18 amino acids. With 8 bases clipped from V and 3 bases from J, the junction kept 11 bases outside the gene matches. The CDR3, as DNA: TGTGCCACCTACGCTGGGACTAGCGGGAGGTATGGCTACAATGAGCAGTTCTTC. Its protein product is CATYAGTSGRYGYNEQFF. The full variable domain, with the rest looked up from reference TRBV15 and TRBJ2-1, is DAMVIQNPRYQVTQFGKPVTLSCSQTLNHNVMYWYQQKSSQAPKLLFHYYDKDFNNEADTPDNFQSRRPNTSFCFLDIRSPGLGDTAMYLCATYAGTSGRYGYNEQFFGPGTRLTVL.

The CDR3 loop is CASSHRVSTYEQYF. CDR3 nucleotide sequence: TGTGCCAGCAGTCACCGGGTCAGCACCTACGAGCAGTACTTC. V is TRBV27 and J is TRBJ2-7; D call uncertain. Germline CDR1 is MNHEY and CDR2 is SMNVEV (reference sequence). This CDR3 is 14 amino acids long. V was clipped by 5 bases and J by 2 bases, with 13 bases between them.

The chain links TRBV4-2 to TRBJ2-4; 11 bases match TRBD2. V lost 0 bases to trimming and J lost 8 bases; unmatched junction nucleotides: 6. The CDR3 totals 16 residues. From germline, CDR1 is LGHNA and CDR2 YNFKEQ. As DNA, the CDR3 is TGTGCCAGCAGCCAAGACGGGACTAGCGGTGGGTACATTCAGTACTTC. Translated: CASSQDGTSGGYIQYF.

V usage is TRBV29-1 and J usage is TRBJ2-7; a weak D match, TRBD1 (6 bases). In germline, CDR1 is SQVTM, CDR2 ANQGSEA. V was pared by 4 bases and J by 1 base, with 17 bases between. The CDR3 spans 15 residues. The CDR3 DNA reads as TGCAGCGTTGTAGGGTTGGGGGACAATTCCTACGAGCAGTACTTC. Protein sequence: CSVVGLGDNSYEQYF.

This chain uses TRBV28 with TRBJ2-5; the match to TRBD2 covers 13 bases. The V gene's germline CDR1 is MDHEN and CDR2 SYDVKM. CDR3 length: 16 amino acids. V gave up 5 bases and J gave up 5 bases; unmatched junction bases: 8. CDR3 nucleotide sequence: TGTGCCAGCAGTCCGCCAGGACTAGCGGGGGTGGAGACCCAGTACTTC. Translating gives CASSPPGLAGVETQYF.

J is TRBJ2-7 and V is TRBV3-1; the match to TRBD2 covers 8 bases. Germline assignment: CDR1 LGHDT and CDR2 YNNKEL (reference sequence). The CDR3 runs to 15 residues. The ends lost 4 bases at V and 2 bases at J; junction bases unmatched: 7. The CDR3, as DNA: TGTGCCAGCAGCCCGAGGGCGGGGGGACCCTACGAGCAGTACTTC. It yields the protein CASSPRAGGPYEQYF.

The chain employs TRBV5-1 and TRBJ2-3, with 8 nucleotides matching TRBD2. Germline-derived CDR1 and CDR2 are SGHRS and YFSETQ. V was pared by 1 base and J by 5 bases, with 9 bases of the junction left unmatched. This CDR3 is 16 amino acids long. The CDR3: CASSLFVTGGLDTQYF. DNA of the CDR3: TGCGCCAGCAGCTTGTTTGTAACGGGGGGGCTAGATACGCAGTATTTT.

This clonotype came up once. This chain joins TRBV7-9 and TRBJ2-7; D unclear. CDR1 and CDR2 (germline): SEHNR, FQNEAQ (reference sequence). Trimming cost V 5 bases and J 3 bases, with 17 bases left between them. The CDR3 length is 15 residues. In DNA, the CDR3 is TGTGCCAGCAGCCACGACTGGCCTGACCTCTACGAGCAGTACTTC. Its protein is CASSHDWPDLYEQYF.

The chain couples TRBV29-1 to TRBJ1-2; D gene unclear. This CDR3 comprises 12 residues. The V end was cut by 4 bases, the J end by 2 bases, with 8 bases between. CDR1 and CDR2 from the germline V gene are SQVTM and ANQGSEA. Here the CDR3 reads CSVVSGNYGYTF. The CDR3 coding sequence is TGCAGCGTTGTTTCGGGGAACTATGGCTACACCTTC.

This chain links TRBV5-4 with TRBJ2-7, with 9 positions matching TRBD1. The length of the CDR3 is 14 residues. V trimming: 0 bases; J trimming: 5 bases; junction bases outside the gene matches: 3. The V gene's germline CDR1 is SGHNT and CDR2 YYREEE (reference sequence). CDR3 coding DNA: TGTGCCAGCAGCTTGGGCCGGGACAGGGACGAGCAGTACTTC. Amino acid sequence: CASSLGRDRDEQYF.

The chain employs TRBV5-1 and TRBJ2-1; 13 nucleotides agree with TRBD2. The V gene's germline CDR1 is SGHRS and CDR2 YFSETQ. With 4 bases clipped from V and 10 bases from J, the junction kept 14 bases outside the gene matches. The length of the CDR3 is 17 residues. This chain's CDR3 is CASSPATSGGLLEEQFF. DNA of the CDR3: TGCGCCAGCAGCCCCGCGACTAGCGGGGGGCTCCTCGAAGAGCAGTTCTTC.

The chain recombines TRBV7-9 with TRBJ1-5; perhaps TRBD1 as D (6 bases). The CDR3 has 14 amino acids. Trimming took off 1 base at V and 10 bases at J, with 14 bases between the two ends. Germline V CDR1 and CDR2: SEHNR, FQNEAQ (reference sequence). In DNA form, the CDR3 reads TGTGCCAGCAGCTTAGGAGTATTCGGGGGCCCCCAGCATTTT. Residues: CASSLGVFGGPQHF.

The CDR3 loop reads CASSPQWLGAGQETQYF. CDR3 in DNA: TGTGCCAGCAGCCCCCAATGGCTCGGGGCCGGCCAAGAGACCCAGTACTTC. The rearrangement uses TRBV9 and TRBJ2-5, with D tentatively TRBD1 or TRBD2 (5 bases each). The CDR3 covers 17 residues. V was shortened by 4 bases and J by 1 base, with 20 bases between the two germline ends. Germline V CDR1 and CDR2: SGDLS, YYNGEE.

The genes are TRBV29-1 and TRBJ2-7; 7 nucleotides align to TRBD2. The CDR3 length is 16 residues. Germline CDR1 is SQVTM and CDR2 is ANQGSEA. V shed 6 bases, J shed 0 bases, and the junction held 14 bases outside the gene matches. The CDR3 loop reads CSVTWLAGQSSYEQYF. The CDR3 coding sequence is TGCAGCGTCACCTGGTTAGCGGGCCAGAGCTCCTACGAGCAGTACTTC.